The rows below give T cell receptor beta chains drawn from one sample of a study of T cell responses to AZD1222 COVID-19 vaccine. The protocol was immunoSEQ multiplex PCR, while the TCRdb copy is restricted to in-frame clones and leaves out a portion. The table shows around 150,000 clones, with roughly 90% occurring only once. The source was peripheral blood, collected 28 days after the second AZD1222 dose. The receptors were sampled from an adult who received the AZD1222 COVID-19 vaccine. Each CDR3 is given with its conserved first and last residue. The D gene is left open where the match is weak. Clone sizes are given selectively: once, few, many, or a class where the clone is expanded.

CASKWGTLNTEAFF,TGTGCCAGCAAGTGGGGGACTTTGAACACTGAAGCTTTCTTT,TRBJ1-1,TRBV28,-,-
CASSDRGTGADTQYF,TGCGCCAGCAGTGACCGAGGGACAGGGGCAGATACGCAGTATTTT,TRBJ2-3,TRBV10-1,TRBD1,few
CASSFWSGQGAGQPQHF,TGTGCCAGCAGTTTCTGGTCAGGACAGGGGGCTGGTCAGCCCCAGCATTTT,TRBJ1-5,TRBV28,TRBD1,many
CASSPGQGEGEQFF,TGTGCCAGCAGCCCCGGACAGGGAGAAGGTGAGCAGTTCTTC,TRBJ2-1,TRBV3-1/TRBV3-2,TRBD1,-
CASSLAGFPTGELFF,TGTGCCAGCAGCTTAGCGGGCTTCCCCACCGGGGAGCTGTTTTTT,TRBJ2-2,TRBV7-8,-,-
CASSLRDRGYEKLFF,TGTGCCAGCAGCCTCCGGGACAGGGGGTATGAAAAACTGTTTTTT,TRBJ1-4,TRBV5-6,TRBD1,-
CASSFIGHQPQHF,TGTGCCAGCAGCTTTATCGGGCACCAGCCCCAGCATTTT,TRBJ1-5,TRBV7-2,-,once
CASSLEGNTIYF,TGCGCCAGCAGCTTGGAGGGAAACACCATATATTTT,TRBJ1-3,TRBV5-1,-,-
CASKEPSGKETQYF,TGCGCCTCCAAGGAACCTAGCGGGAAGGAGACCCAGTACTTC,TRBJ2-5,TRBV5-1,TRBD2,-
CATSVTSGTVMGEQYF,TGTGCCACCAGCGTAACTTCCGGGACAGTAATGGGCGAGCAGTACTTC,TRBJ2-7,TRBV15,TRBD1,-
CASSLQGAPWDEQYF,TGTGCCAGTAGTTTACAGGGCGCGCCTTGGGACGAGCAGTACTTC,TRBJ2-7,TRBV19,-,-
CASRSGREAGANVLTF,TGTGCCAGCAGAAGTGGCAGGGAGGCTGGGGCCAACGTCCTGACTTTC,TRBJ2-6,TRBV28,-,-
CASSFFVDNSPLHF,TGTGCCAGCAGCTTCTTCGTGGATAATTCACCCCTCCACTTT,TRBJ1-6,TRBV11-2,-,once
CASSEAAAGGPRTGELFF,TGTGCCAGCAGTGAAGCCGCAGCGGGAGGGCCCCGCACCGGGGAGCTGTTTTTT,TRBJ2-2,TRBV2,TRBD2,-
CAWKGQGREKLFF,TGTGCCTGGAAAGGACAGGGGAGGGAAAAACTGTTTTTT,TRBJ1-4,TRBV30,TRBD1,-
CASSRRARGHGYTF,TGTGCCAGCAGTCGGAGGGCCAGGGGCCATGGCTACACCTTC,TRBJ1-2,TRBV28,-,-
CASSGTGRDYRTDTQYF,TGTGCCAGCTCGGGAACCGGCAGGGACTACCGCACAGATACGCAGTATTTT,TRBJ2-3,TRBV18,TRBD2,-
CASTQDRGVPLYEQYF,TGTGCCAGCACGCAGGACAGGGGGGTTCCCCTCTACGAGCAGTACTTC,TRBJ2-7,TRBV2,TRBD1,few
CASSLGGRGGRAIGELFF,TGTGCCAGCAGCTTAGGAGGGCGCGGCGGGAGGGCCATCGGGGAGCTGTTTTTT,TRBJ2-2,TRBV11-3,TRBD2,-
CASRSYPGLRGLFF,TGTGCCAGCCGCTCCTATCCCGGGCTCAGGGGACTGTTTTTT,TRBJ1-4,TRBV6-5,-,once
CASSLATRRKGDTQYF,TGTGCCAGCAGCTTAGCGACTAGGCGGAAGGGGGATACGCAGTATTTT,TRBJ2-3,TRBV11-2,-,-
CASSVVANTGELFF,TGTGCCAGTTCTGTAGTCGCGAACACCGGGGAGCTGTTTTTT,TRBJ2-2,TRBV19,-,-
CASSVLDGSGELFF,TGTGCCAGCTCGGTCCTGGATGGAAGCGGGGAGCTGTTTTTT,TRBJ2-2,TRBV18,-,once
CASSLVRRGDPGELFF,TGTGCCAGCAGCTTGGTACGGCGGGGGGACCCCGGGGAGCTGTTTTTT,TRBJ2-2,TRBV5-4,TRBD2,-
CASSETSRDYGYTF,TGTGCCAGCAGTGAAACTTCCCGGGACTATGGCTACACCTTC,TRBJ1-2,TRBV25-1,-,-
CASSAQGPNEKLFF,TGTGCCAGCAGTGCACAGGGTCCTAATGAAAAACTGTTTTTT,TRBJ1-4,TRBV2,-,-
CASSPGLAGDAETQYF,TGTGCCAGCAGCCCAGGACTAGCGGGAGACGCAGAGACCCAGTACTTC,TRBJ2-5,TRBV9,TRBD2,-
CASSFGSSYEQYF,TGTGCCAGCAGCTTCGGGAGTTCCTACGAGCAGTACTTC,TRBJ2-7,TRBV7-2,-,few
CASTSSWNSPLHF,TGCGCCAGCACCAGCTCGTGGAATTCACCCCTCCACTTT,TRBJ1-6,TRBV5-1,-,-
CASSAPGLAGVEQFF,TGTGCCAGCAGCGCACCGGGACTAGCGGGAGTTGAGCAGTTCTTC,TRBJ2-1,TRBV11-3,TRBD2,-
CASSPGVSGDEQYF,TGTGCCAGCTCACCGGGGGTTTCTGGGGACGAGCAGTACTTC,TRBJ2-7,TRBV18,-,-
CASSHRGGGTNEKLFF,TGTGCCAGCAGCCATCGGGGAGGTGGCACTAATGAAAAACTGTTTTTT,TRBJ1-4,TRBV9,-,-
CATRTGQGSEQYF,TGCGCCACCCGAACGGGACAGGGGTCCGAGCAGTACTTC,TRBJ2-7,TRBV5-1,TRBD1,once
CAWRANSPLHF,TGTGCCTGGAGGGCGAATTCACCCCTCCACTTT,TRBJ1-6,TRBV30,-,-
CASSSSGRAFKQFF,TGTGCCAGCAGTTCAAGCGGGAGGGCCTTCAAGCAGTTCTTC,TRBJ2-1,TRBV6-5,TRBD2,-
CATSEDTSYGYTF,TGTGCCACCAGTGAGGACACCAGCTATGGCTACACCTTC,TRBJ1-2,TRBV24-1,-,-
CASSESTQRETGNTIYF,TGCGCCAGCAGTGAGTCGACTCAACGGGAGACTGGAAACACCATATATTTT,TRBJ1-3,TRBV10-1,-,-